Listed below are T cell receptor beta chains from one sample, sequenced in a study of blood T cell repertoires in COVID-19. Produced via immunoSEQ multiplex PCR; TCRdb's table is partial and in-frame only. The data contain some 460,000 clones, roughly nine tenths of them seen just once; the ten biggest clones take up roughly 0.7%. The sequencing input was PBMCs or T cells enriched from blood (not recorded which). These TCRs come from a woman aged 18-30 years who had recovered from COVID-19. Each CDR3 is given with its conserved first and last residue.

V gene: TRBV12-5; J gene: TRBJ2-5; CDR3 protein: CASGQPQSAGTQYF
V gene: TRBV9; J gene: TRBJ1-2; CDR3 protein: CASSVVGYGYTF
V gene: TRBV5-1; J gene: TRBJ2-3; CDR3 protein: CASSQGKSTDTQYF
V gene: TRBV5-1; J gene: TRBJ2-2; CDR3 protein: CASSWGTGTTGELFF
V gene: TRBV5-6; J gene: TRBJ2-3; CDR3 protein: CASSFRAEFTDTQYF
V gene: TRBV5-1; J gene: TRBJ1-4; CDR3 protein: CASSLGYSATNEKLFF
V gene: TRBV27; J gene: TRBJ2-5; CDR3 protein: CASSLGQGRETQYF
V gene: TRBV6-4; J gene: TRBJ1-2; CDR3 protein: CASSLYGGGYGYTF
V gene: TRBV30; J gene: TRBJ1-2; CDR3 protein: CAWSGAYGYTF
V gene: TRBV28; J gene: TRBJ1-1; CDR3 protein: CASVGGAGGATEAFF
V gene: TRBV28; J gene: TRBJ2-7; CDR3 protein: CASRTISGGVNEQYF
V gene: TRBV6-2/TRBV6-3; J gene: TRBJ1-5; CDR3 protein: CASSSREWTALYSNQPQHF
V gene: TRBV6-6; J gene: TRBJ2-7; CDR3 protein: CASSLRTGQLFSYEQYF